The entry that follows covers one T cell receptor (beta chain) sequence. Its antigen is undetermined. The ends lost 4 bases at V and 6 bases at J; junction bases unmatched: 7. Germline V CDR1 and CDR2: ENHRY, SYGVKD. The length of the CDR3 is 15 residues. PCR used 60 Vbeta primers and 13 Jbeta primers. This table comes from immunoSEQ multiplex PCR, and its TCRdb copy is limited to in-frame clones, with some not included. This table has tens of thousands of clones, about 61% appearing once. The sample belongs to a study of cytomegalovirus exposure and HLA in healthy donors. Study-level points and caveats: Associated with cytomegalovirus, according to the listing, were 150 to 200 TCR beta chains. Among TCR sequences, most were rare, though some public TCRs appeared in many donors.

This clonotype was sampled from a woman between 45 and 60 years old in good health and CMV-seronegative. Material for sequencing was PBMCs. The V and J genes are TRBV10-3 and TRBJ1-5; 9 positions agree with TRBD1. CDR3 coding DNA: TGTGCCATCAGTGCACAGGGGGCAGGCGGTCAGCCCCAGCATTTT. Translation: CAISAQGAGGQPQHF.